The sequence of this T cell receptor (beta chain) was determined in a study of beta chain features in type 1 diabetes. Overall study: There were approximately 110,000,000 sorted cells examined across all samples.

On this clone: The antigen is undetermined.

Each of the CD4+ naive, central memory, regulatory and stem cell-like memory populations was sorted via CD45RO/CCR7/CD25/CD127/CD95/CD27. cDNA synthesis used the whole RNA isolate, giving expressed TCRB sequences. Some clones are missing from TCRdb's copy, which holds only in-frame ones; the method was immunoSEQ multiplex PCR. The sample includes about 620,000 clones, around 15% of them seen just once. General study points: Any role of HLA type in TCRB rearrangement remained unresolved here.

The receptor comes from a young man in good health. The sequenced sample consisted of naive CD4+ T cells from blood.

The CDR3, as DNA: TGCAGCGTAAGCCGCGGGTACACTGAAGCTTTCTTT. Residues: CSVSRGYTEAFF. The V and J genes are TRBV29-1 and TRBJ1-1; unclear D gene. Looked up from germline, CDR1 is SQVTM and CDR2 is ANQGSEA. Trimming took 6 bases from V and 3 from J, leaving 11 bases between them. The CDR3 has 12 amino acids.